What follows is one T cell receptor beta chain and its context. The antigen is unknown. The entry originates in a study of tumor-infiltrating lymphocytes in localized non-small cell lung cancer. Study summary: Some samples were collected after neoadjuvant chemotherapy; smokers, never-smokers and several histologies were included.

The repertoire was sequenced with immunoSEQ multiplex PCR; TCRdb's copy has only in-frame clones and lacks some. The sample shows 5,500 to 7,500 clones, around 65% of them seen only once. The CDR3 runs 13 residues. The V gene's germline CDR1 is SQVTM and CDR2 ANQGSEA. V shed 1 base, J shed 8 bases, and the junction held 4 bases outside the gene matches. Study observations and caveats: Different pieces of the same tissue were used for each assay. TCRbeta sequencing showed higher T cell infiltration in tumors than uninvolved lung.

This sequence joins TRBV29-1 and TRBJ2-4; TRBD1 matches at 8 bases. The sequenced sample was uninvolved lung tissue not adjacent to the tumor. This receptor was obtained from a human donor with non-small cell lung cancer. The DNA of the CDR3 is TGCAGCGTTGAAGTAAACAGGGGGGACATTCAGTACTTC. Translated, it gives CSVEVNRGDIQYF.